This T cell receptor beta chain is drawn from a study of T-cell memory formation after mild COVID-19. Findings and limits, study-wide: CD4+ contracting clones were found mainly in CM and EM, and CD8+ ones in EMRA. Clones shrinking between day 15 and 85 showed a balanced CD4/CD8 split, and those that grew later tilted toward CD4+. Memory from before infection featured some responding clones, which suggests cross-reactive memory joined.

One entry per CDR3 protein, called by TCRdb with MiXCR from the 5' RACE reads. The data show 60,000 to 65,000 distinct CDR3 sequences, around 10% seen once. The table lists this clonotype with many counts. Its target is not known. After removal of 1 base from V and 1 base from J, the junction contained 0 bases not matched to a gene. The CDR3 has 15 residues. From germline, CDR1 is SGHRS and CDR2 YFSETQ. The chain recombines TRBV5-1 with TRBJ2-3; 10 positions match TRBD2. This TCR derives from a man aged 18 to 30 who had mild COVID-19 (a few samples of this study predate the infection). Cell type and time point are not known. Sequenced material: PBMCs or a T cell subset sorted from them (not recorded which). CDR3 nucleotide sequence: TGCGCCAGCAGCTTGACTAGCGGGGGCACAGATACGCAGTATTTT. Translating gives CASSLTSGGTDTQYF.